Below, one T cell receptor (beta chain) is given with its context. MiXCR, run by TCRdb on the RT-PCR reads, gives a single entry per CDR3 protein. Of about 200,000 distinct CDR3 sequences in the sample, around two fifths were seen once. The data were taken from a study of patients and donors after allogeneic stem cell transplantation. The CDR3 totals 17 residues. Germline V gene sequence: CDR1 LGHDT, CDR2 YNNKEL (reference sequence). Trimming cost V 4 bases and J 4 bases; bases outside gene matches: 10. This clonotype was obtained from a human donor who was either an allogeneic HSCT recipient or a stem cell or donor lymphocyte infusion donor (not recorded which). It is not recorded whose cells these are; they may come from a transplant donor. The V and J genes are TRBV3-1 and TRBJ2-1; 10 bases line up with TRBD2. The sequencing input was blood, either unsorted or a sorted T cell fraction (not recorded which). The CDR3 protein is CASSPTPLAGVYNEQFF. The CDR3 bases are TGTGCCAGCAGCCCCACTCCTCTAGCGGGGGTTTACAATGAGCAGTTCTTC.